This T cell receptor (beta chain) was sequenced for a study of blood T cell repertoires in COVID-19. Study summary: Acute-phase and convalescent COVID-19 samples originated in the United States, Italy and Spain. The analysed material was cDNA or gDNA that came from T cells, B-cell-depleted T cells, or PBMCs.

The germline V and J ends were trimmed by 2 bases and 3 bases, with 12 bases remaining between them. Germline CDR1 reads KGHSH; CDR2 reads LQKENI. The CDR3 length is 15 residues. In the authors' methods: How many nucleated cells were present was estimated from reference gene primer amplification. TCRdb keeps only in-frame clones here, not all; method: immunoSEQ multiplex PCR. The DNA was the basis for D and trimming; V, J and clone size are from that table. The table shows about 160,000 clones, with roughly 85% occurring only once. Sequenced: peripheral blood. This chain links TRBV18 with TRBJ2-3, with D tentatively TRBD2 (5 bases). The receptor was derived from a woman over 75 with active or convalescent COVID-19. CDR3 protein: CASSPVARGTDTQYF. The CDR3 region has the DNA TGTGCCAGCTCACCAGTGGCACGAGGGACAGATACGCAGTATTTT.